One and the same sample provided the 31 T cell receptor beta chains below, sequenced in a study of siplizumab effects on memory and regulatory T cells. Some clones are missing from TCRdb's copy, which holds only in-frame ones; the method was immunoSEQ multiplex PCR. The repertoire includes about 120,000 clones, 93% of them detected once, and roughly 0.15% sits in the top ten. Source material: non-Treg CD4+ T cells sorted from blood. Every receptor here comes from a human donor in good health.

This clone was recorded only once. V gene TRBV29-1 combines with J gene TRBJ1-1; D is uncertain. The CDR3 spans 14 residues. Germline CDR1 and CDR2: SQVTM and ANQGSEA. With 5 bases removed from V and 1 base from J, the gap between germline ends came to 14 bases. The CDR3 DNA reads as TGCAGCGTTTCGGGCAGACTCTCGAACACTGAAGCTTTCTTT. Translated, it gives CSVSGRLSNTEAFF.

The chain employs TRBV6-6 and TRBJ1-2; perhaps TRBD1 as D (5 bases). From germline, CDR1 is MNHNY and CDR2 SVGAGI (reference sequence). The CDR3 covers 14 residues. The V and J ends lost 0 bases and 2 bases respectively, with 7 bases between them. The CDR3 loop reads CASSYSRQNYGYTF. DNA of the CDR3: TGTGCCAGCAGTTACTCCAGACAGAACTATGGCTACACCTTC.

The chain employs TRBV21-1 and TRBJ1-2. TRBV21-1 is designated a pseudogene. The CDR3 totals 14 residues. CDR3 sequence reads: CASSKVESTYGYTF. CDR3 nucleotides: TGTGCCAGCAGCAAAGTTGAAAGTACCTATGGCTACACCTTC.

The chain carries TRBV25-1 and TRBJ1-1, with TRBD1 matching over 8 bases. The CDR3 loop spans 13 amino acids. Germline CDR1 MGHDK, CDR2 SYGVNS. Trimming cost V 8 bases and J 3 bases; bases outside gene matches: 5. CDR3 sequence: CASGRQGYTEAFF. In nucleotides, the CDR3 is TGTGCCAGCGGCCGACAGGGGTACACTGAAGCTTTCTTT.

The CDR3 bases are TGTGCCAGCAGGAGACAGGGAACGTTGGTCACCGGGGAGCTGTTTTTT. This codes for CASRRQGTLVTGELFF. J is TRBJ2-2 and V is TRBV28; 7 bases fit TRBD1. The CDR3 totals 16 residues. Germline lookup yields CDR1 MDHEN and CDR2 SYDVKM. Germline trimming cut 6 bases from V and 4 bases from J; bases unmatched to any gene: 11.

The chain joins TRBV5-4 to TRBJ1-6, with 7 bases identical to TRBD1. V was clipped by 0 bases and J by 7 bases; unmatched bases: 4. There are 15 residues in the CDR3. Germline values: CDR1 SGHNT, CDR2 YYREEE (reference sequence). The CDR3 DNA reads TGTGCCAGCAGCTTGGGACAGGGTTGGAATTCACCCCTCCACTTT. Translating gives CASSLGQGWNSPLHF.

The J gene is TRBJ2-2, the V gene TRBV7-2, with 8 bases matching TRBD2. The junction had 6 bases not matched to a gene; V was cut back by 5 bases and J by 4 bases. Germline CDR1 and CDR2: SGHTA and FQGNSA. This CDR3 spans 15 amino acids. CDR3 sequence reads: CASSARLASTGELFF. CDR3 in DNA: TGTGCCAGCAGCGCCCGACTAGCGAGCACCGGGGAGCTGTTTTTT.

The chain has TRBV11-1 and TRBJ2-5; the match to TRBD2 covers 13 bases. CDR3 length equals 18 residues. Trimming took 5 bases from V and 4 from J; bases not matched to a gene: 13. The germline CDR1 and CDR2 sequences are SGHAT and FQDESV (reference sequence). DNA of the CDR3: TGTGCCAGCAGCCCCCGCTCCCTACTAGCGGGGGGGCCAGAGACCCAGTACTTC. Amino acid sequence: CASSPRSLLAGGPETQYF.

The chain combines TRBV18 with TRBJ2-2, with D possibly being TRBD1 (5 bases). Germline V gene data show CDR1 as KGHSH and CDR2 as LQKENI. This CDR3 is built from 14 residues. With 2 bases removed from V and 4 bases from J, the gap between germline ends came to 8 bases. The CDR3 spells CASSPYQGTGELFF. CDR3 coding DNA: TGTGCCAGCTCACCATACCAGGGCACCGGGGAGCTGTTTTTT.

In DNA, the CDR3 is TGTGCCAGCCTCGGAAGGGCGGTCTCGGGGAATGAGCAGTTCTTC. This sequence encodes CASLGRAVSGNEQFF. The chain couples TRBV27 to TRBJ2-1, with a possible D match to TRBD2 (5 bases). The CDR3 spans 15 residues. Trimming took 8 bases from V and 7 from J, leaving 21 bases between them. The germline gives CDR1 MNHEY, CDR2 SMNVEV (reference sequence).

The V and J genes are TRBV30 and TRBJ2-7; D unclear. Per the germline V gene, CDR1 is GTSNPN and CDR2 is SVGIG (reference sequence). This CDR3 is built from 14 residues. Trimming took off 0 bases at V and 0 bases at J, with 9 bases between the two ends. The CDR3 here is CAWSVGFSSYEQYF. CDR3 DNA sequence: TGTGCCTGGAGTGTAGGGTTCAGCTCCTACGAGCAGTACTTC.

This clone was seen more than once but under ten times. The CDR3 DNA reads as TGTGCCAGCAGTGAAGCATATGGCTACACCTTC. Protein: CASSEAYGYTF. The chain is built from TRBV2 and TRBJ1-2; D not certain. Germline CDR1 and CDR2: SNHLY and FYNNEI. The CDR3 is 11 amino acids. The V end was cut by 0 bases, the J end by 5 bases, with 1 base between. The entire variable domain, with the rest obtained from reference TRBV2 and TRBJ1-2, is as follows: EPEVTQTPSHQVTQMGQEVILRCVPISNHLYFYWYRQILGQKVEFLVSFYNNEISEKSEIFDDQFSVERPDGSNFTLKIRSTKLEDSAMYFCASSEAYGYTFGSGTRLTVV.

The rearrangement uses TRBV6-5 and TRBJ2-3; possibly TRBD2 for D (5 bases). The CDR3 is 15 amino acids. Germline CDR1 is MNHEY and CDR2 is SVGAGI. Trimming took 2 bases from V and 0 from J, leaving 9 bases between them. CDR3 sequence (DNA): TGTGCCAGCAGTTACCGCAGCGGAAGCACAGATACGCAGTATTTT. It codes for CASSYRSGSTDTQYF.

The CDR3 DNA reads TGTGCCAGCAGTTTATCGGAACGCATGGGCTACACCTTC. It translates to CASSLSERMGYTF. J is TRBJ1-2 and V is TRBV27, with D unclear. CDR3 length: 13 amino acids. CDR1 and CDR2 from the germline V gene are MNHEY and SMNVEV (reference sequence). Trimming stripped 0 bases from V and 8 bases from J, with 10 bases between.

The chain recombines TRBV7-2 with TRBJ2-3, with 9 bases that match TRBD2. V lost 2 bases to trimming and J lost 0 bases; unmatched junction nucleotides: 6. The CDR3 spans 17 residues. Germline V gene lookup returns CDR1 SGHTA and CDR2 FQGNSA. CDR3 in amino acids: CASSLKAGGPSTDTQYF. CDR3 bases: TGTGCCAGCAGCTTAAAAGCGGGGGGCCCTAGCACAGATACGCAGTATTTT.

The chain is built from TRBV30 and TRBJ1-3; perhaps TRBD1 as D (5 bases). CDR3 size: 15 residues. V was trimmed by 1 base and J by 0 bases, leaving 10 bases between them. Germline lookup yields CDR1 GTSNPN and CDR2 SVGIG (reference sequence). The DNA of the CDR3 is TGTGCCTGGAGTGCAGAACAGGACTCTGGAAACACCATATATTTT. This encodes CAWSAEQDSGNTIYF. The full variable domain, its missing parts supplied by reference TRBV30 and TRBJ1-3, is SQTIHQWPATLVQPVGSPLSLECTVEGTSNPNLYWYRQAAGRGLQLLFYSVGIGQISSEVPQNLSASRPQDRQFILSSKKLLLSDSGFYLCAWSAEQDSGNTIYFGEGSWLTVV.

This chain links TRBV5-1 with TRBJ2-1; TRBD2 aligns across 10 bases. The CDR3 spans 15 residues. Germline CDR1 reads SGHRS; CDR2 reads YFSETQ. Trimming at V came to 1 base and at J to 4 bases, leaving 2 bases not matched to a gene. The CDR3, as DNA: TGCGCCAGCAGCTTGCAAGCGGGGGGGTACAATGAGCAGTTCTTC. Encoded protein: CASSLQAGGYNEQFF.

The V call is TRBV12-5, the J call TRBJ2-1, with 15 bases fitting TRBD2. The CDR3 contains 15 residues. V lost 6 bases and J lost 8; bases outside the gene matches: 5. Germline values: CDR1 LGHNT, CDR2 FRNRAP. Written as DNA, the CDR3 is TGTGCTAGTGGGACGGGACTAGCGGGGGGAGATGAGCAGTTCTTC. Translation gives CASGTGLAGGDEQFF.

This chain connects TRBV19 to TRBJ2-7; TRBD1 matches 7 bases. Germline CDR1 LNHDA, CDR2 SQIVND (reference sequence). V shed 5 bases, J shed 1 base, and the junction held 8 bases outside the gene matches. The CDR3 totals 15 residues. The CDR3 DNA follows: TGTGCCAGTAGTCCTCAGGGGGACGCTTCCTACGAGCAGTACTTC. Translation gives CASSPQGDASYEQYF.

This chain connects TRBV18 to TRBJ1-1; D not resolved. The CDR3 runs to 13 residues. Trimming cost V 6 bases and J 6 bases, with 14 bases left between them. Germline loops: CDR1 KGHSH, CDR2 LQKENI. The CDR3: CASSSHGVAEAFF. DNA of the CDR3: TGTGCCAGCTCCTCCCATGGAGTGGCTGAAGCTTTCTTT.

The chain employs TRBV5-4 and TRBJ2-6, with 11 bases matching TRBD1. J lost 4 bases, V lost 9 bases, and 15 bases had no gene match. This CDR3 contains 18 residues. Germline values: CDR1 SGHNT, CDR2 YYREEE (reference sequence). DNA for the CDR3: TGTGCCACCCAGACCGGGACAGGGGGTGTTAGGGGGGCCAACGTCCTGACTTTC. It encodes CATQTGTGGVRGANVLTF.

The V call is TRBV29-1, the J call TRBJ2-5, with D tentatively TRBD1 (5 bases). V lost 4 bases, J lost 2 bases, and 17 bases lay in between. The CDR3 is 15 amino acids. Germline V CDR1 and CDR2: SQVTM, ANQGSEA. The CDR3 DNA reads TGCAGCGTTGCTAACTCAGGGTTAGCTCAAGAGACCCAGTACTTC. Amino acids: CSVANSGLAQETQYF.

This clone was counted a single time. The chain carries TRBV12-2 and TRBJ1-4; the table's D call, TRBD1, has no DNA check behind it. TRBV12-2 is given as a pseudogene. CDR3 size: 16 residues. The CDR3 region has the DNA TGTGCAAGTCGCCCGAGTTATCCAGGGTTGGGTGAAAAACTGTTTTTT. Translating it yields CASRPSYPGLGEKLFF.

The V gene is TRBV10-3, the J gene TRBJ1-5, with D unresolved. Trimming stripped 2 bases from V and 3 bases from J, with 5 bases between. This CDR3 has 13 amino acids. Germline V gives CDR1 ENHRY, CDR2 SYGVKD. As DNA, the CDR3 is TGTGCCATCAGTGAGGCAGACAATCAGCCCCAGCATTTT. It encodes CAISEADNQPQHF.

The chain couples TRBV9 to TRBJ1-5; 8 bases map to TRBD1. The germline V gene encodes CDR1 SGDLS and CDR2 YYNGEE. This CDR3 is built from 13 residues. V lost 3 bases to trimming and J lost 6 bases; unmatched junction nucleotides: 2. The CDR3 is CASSATGGQPQHF. The CDR3 region has the DNA TGTGCCAGCAGCGCTACAGGGGGTCAGCCCCAGCATTTT.

In its sample, this clone was seen once. The chain recombines TRBV7-2 with TRBJ2-5, with D possibly being TRBD1 or TRBD2 (6 bases each). With 2 bases removed from V and 7 bases from J, the gap between germline ends came to 20 bases. The V gene's germline CDR1 is SGHTA and CDR2 FQGNSA. The CDR3 is 16 amino acids. The CDR3 region is CASSLRGPKTDGTQYF. CDR3 bases: TGTGCCAGCAGCTTACGGGGGCCGAAAACAGACGGGACCCAGTACTTC.

This chain joins TRBV10-3 and TRBJ1-3, with TRBD1 as a possible D gene (6 bases). The CDR3 is made up of 15 amino acids. CDR1 is ENHRY, CDR2 SYGVKD, per germline. Trimming stripped 6 bases from V and 0 bases from J, with 12 bases between. The CDR3 region is CAIRAQGSSGNTIYF. CDR3 in DNA: TGTGCCATCAGGGCACAGGGAAGCTCTGGAAACACCATATATTTT.

The chain combines TRBV18 with TRBJ1-1; 8 nucleotides align to TRBD1. Germline-derived CDR1 and CDR2 are KGHSH and LQKENI. The CDR3 is 15 amino acids. Unmatched junction bases numbered 8, after V lost 5 bases and J lost 3 bases. CDR3 bases: TGTGCCAGCTCATTGTGGACAGGGTCCGACACTGAAGCTTTCTTT. Protein product: CASSLWTGSDTEAFF. The whole variable domain, filled in from reference TRBV18 and TRBJ1-1, reads NAGVMQNPRHLVRRRGQEARLRCSPMKGHSHVYWYRQLPEEGLKFMVYLQKENIIDESGMPKERFSAEFPKEGPSILRIQQVVRGDSAAYFCASSLWTGSDTEAFFGQGTRLTVV.

The rearrangement links TRBV10-3 to TRBJ1-1, with D perhaps TRBD1 (5 bases). CDR1 is ENHRY and CDR2 is SYGVKD in the germline V gene. This CDR3 comprises 14 residues. Trimming cost V 6 bases and J 1 base, with 12 bases left between them. The CDR3 loop reads CAIRIETENTEAFF. Here the CDR3 DNA reads TGTGCCATCAGAATAGAGACAGAGAACACTGAAGCTTTCTTT.

The rearrangement links TRBV12-5 to TRBJ1-4; tentative D call: TRBD1 (6 bases). The germline V and J ends were trimmed by 3 bases and 4 bases, with 15 bases remaining between them. Germline CDR1 LGHNT, CDR2 FRNRAP. The CDR3 is made up of 16 amino acids. For the CDR3, the DNA is TGTGCTAGTGGTTTCGGTCAGGGGCCTTATAATGAAAAACTGTTTTTT. As protein: CASGFGQGPYNEKLFF.

Points on this clone: At one boundary the junction diverges from the germline segment, which might be a read error. V and J are TRBV30 and TRBJ2-5; D ambiguous. The better agreement between TRBJ2-7 and the DNA end casts doubt on the J call. The germline gives CDR1 GTSNPN, CDR2 SVGIG (reference sequence). The CDR3 totals 12 residues. The CDR3 region has the DNA TGTGCCTGGAGTGTAGACTCCAACGAGCAGTACTTC. Protein: CAWSVDSNEQYF.